This paragraph reports one T cell receptor (beta chain). The CDR3 sequence is 13 residues long. Germline-derived CDR1 and CDR2 are SNHLY and FYNNEI. Trimming at V came to 10 bases and at J to 6 bases, leaving 6 bases not matched to a gene. The sample comes from a study of OX40 agonist ivuxolimab in advanced cancers. Profiled with immunoSEQ multiplex PCR; TCRdb holds only in-frame clones, not every one. The table lists approximately 26,000 clones, 60% to 85% of them singletons. Sequenced here: CD4+ or CD8+ T cells sorted from blood, sampled in a trial of the OX40 agonist ivuxolimab. The source of this sequence is an adult with an advanced solid tumor such as melanoma, head and neck, liver or kidney cancer. The chain couples TRBV2 to TRBJ2-7; 13 bases are shared with TRBD2. Here the CDR3 reads CANQLAGGREQYF. The CDR3 nucleotides read TGTGCCAACCAACTAGCGGGGGGGCGCGAGCAGTACTTC.